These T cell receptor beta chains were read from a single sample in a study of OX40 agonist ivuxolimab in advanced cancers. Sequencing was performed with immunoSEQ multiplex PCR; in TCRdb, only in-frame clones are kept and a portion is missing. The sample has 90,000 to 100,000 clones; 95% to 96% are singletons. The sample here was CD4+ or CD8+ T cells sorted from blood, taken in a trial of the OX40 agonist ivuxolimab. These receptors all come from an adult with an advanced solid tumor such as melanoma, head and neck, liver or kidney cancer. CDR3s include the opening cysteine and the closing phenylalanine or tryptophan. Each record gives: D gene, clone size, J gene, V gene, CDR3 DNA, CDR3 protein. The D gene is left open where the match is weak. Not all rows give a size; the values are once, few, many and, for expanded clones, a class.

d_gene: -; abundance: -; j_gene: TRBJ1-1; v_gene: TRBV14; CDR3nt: TGTGCCAGCAGCCAACGCCCGCAAGGGTACACTGAAGCTTTCTTT; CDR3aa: CASSQRPQGYTEAFF
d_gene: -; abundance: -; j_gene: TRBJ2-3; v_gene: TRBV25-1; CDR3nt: TGTGCCAGCAAAGACCTCACAGATACGCAGTATTTT; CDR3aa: CASKDLTDTQYF
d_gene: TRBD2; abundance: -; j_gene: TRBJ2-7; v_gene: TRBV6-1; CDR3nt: TGTGCCAGCAGTTTCGGGGGGACCTACGAGCAGTACTTC; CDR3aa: CASSFGGTYEQYF
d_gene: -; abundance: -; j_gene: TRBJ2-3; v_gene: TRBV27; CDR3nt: TGTGCCAGCAGTTTCATCGGCGGAATAATCACAGATACGCAGTATTTT; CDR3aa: CASSFIGGIITDTQYF
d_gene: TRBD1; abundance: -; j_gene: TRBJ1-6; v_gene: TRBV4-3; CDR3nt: TGCGCCAGCAGCCCAGAGGGACAGGGAAACTCACCCCTCCACTTT; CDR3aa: CASSPEGQGNSPLHF
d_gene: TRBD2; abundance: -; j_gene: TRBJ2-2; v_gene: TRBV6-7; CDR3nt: TGTGCCAGCAATGCAGCGGGAGCGAACACCGGGGAGCTGTTTTTT; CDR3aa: CASNAAGANTGELFF
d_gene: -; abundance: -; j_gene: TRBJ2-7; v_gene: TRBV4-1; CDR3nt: TGCGCCAGCAGCCAAAGACAGAACTACGAGCAGTACTTC; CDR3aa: CASSQRQNYEQYF
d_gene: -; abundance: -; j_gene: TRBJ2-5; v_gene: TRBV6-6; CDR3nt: TGTGCCAGCAGTTACTCACGGGGGTTACAAGAGACCCAGTACTTC; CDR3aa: CASSYSRGLQETQYF
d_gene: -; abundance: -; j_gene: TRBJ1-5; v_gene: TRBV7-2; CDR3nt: TGTGCCAGCAGCTTTTCGGACAGTTATCAGCCCCAGCATTTT; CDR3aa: CASSFSDSYQPQHF
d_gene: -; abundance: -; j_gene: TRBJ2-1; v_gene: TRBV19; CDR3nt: TGTGCCAGTAGTATCATGGGGACACAATACAATGAGCAGTTCTTC; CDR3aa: CASSIMGTQYNEQFF
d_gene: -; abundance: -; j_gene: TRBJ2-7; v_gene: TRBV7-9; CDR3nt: TGTGCCAGCAGCGACCCCAATGACGAGCAGTACTTC; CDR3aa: CASSDPNDEQYF
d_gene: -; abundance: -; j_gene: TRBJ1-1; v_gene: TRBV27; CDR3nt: TGTGCCAGCAGCGCCGGCGTGGACACTGAAGCTTTCTTT; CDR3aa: CASSAGVDTEAFF
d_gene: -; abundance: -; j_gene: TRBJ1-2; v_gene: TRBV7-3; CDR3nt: TGTGCCAGCAGCCCCGTGACAGACAGTGTTTTGGGCTACACCTTC; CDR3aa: CASSPVTDSVLGYTF
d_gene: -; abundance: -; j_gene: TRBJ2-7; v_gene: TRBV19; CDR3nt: TGTGCCAGTAGTATAGCCCTACAGGGCCCCTACGAGCAGTACTTC; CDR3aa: CASSIALQGPYEQYF
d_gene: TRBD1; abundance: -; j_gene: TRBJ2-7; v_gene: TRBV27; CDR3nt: TGTGCCAGCGGATCGCTTAGTCCGGGACAGGGAATTGTATACGAGCAGTACTTC; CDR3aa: CASGSLSPGQGIVYEQYF
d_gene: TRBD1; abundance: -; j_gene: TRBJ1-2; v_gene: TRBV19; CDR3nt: TGTGCCAGTAGTATGGGGACAGGGGAGTATTCGTCCTATGGCTACACCTTC; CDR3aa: CASSMGTGEYSSYGYTF
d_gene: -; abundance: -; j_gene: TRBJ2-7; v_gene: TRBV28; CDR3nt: TGTGCCAGCAGTTTTCGGTCGGGAGGGGGCGCCTCACCATCCTACGAGCAGTACTTC; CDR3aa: CASSFRSGGGASPSYEQYF
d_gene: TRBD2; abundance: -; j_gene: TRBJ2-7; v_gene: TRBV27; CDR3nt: TGTGCCAGCAGTTTATGGGCGGGAGGCTACGAGCAGTACTTC; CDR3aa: CASSLWAGGYEQYF
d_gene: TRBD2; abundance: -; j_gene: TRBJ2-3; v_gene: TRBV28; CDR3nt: TGTGCCAGCAGCATGGGACTAGCGGGGGGGCCGAGCACAGATACGCAGTATTTT; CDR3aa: CASSMGLAGGPSTDTQYF
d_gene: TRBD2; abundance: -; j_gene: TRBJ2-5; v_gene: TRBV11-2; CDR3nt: TGTGCCAGCAGCTCCTCGTGGCTAGCGGGAGGACTCCTGCAAGAGACCCAGTACTTC; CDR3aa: CASSSSWLAGGLLQETQYF
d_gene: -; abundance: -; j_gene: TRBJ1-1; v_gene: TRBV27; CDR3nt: TGTGCCAGCAGTTATGAGGGGAACACTGAAGCTTTCTTT; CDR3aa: CASSYEGNTEAFF
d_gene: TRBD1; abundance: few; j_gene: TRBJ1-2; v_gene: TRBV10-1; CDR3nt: TGCGCCAGCAGTGGCGGGACAGGTTATGGCTACACCTTC; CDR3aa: CASSGGTGYGYTF
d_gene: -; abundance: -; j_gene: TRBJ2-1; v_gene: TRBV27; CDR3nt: TGTGCCAGCAGTCCCCGGGACGGCAATGAGCAGTTCTTC; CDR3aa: CASSPRDGNEQFF
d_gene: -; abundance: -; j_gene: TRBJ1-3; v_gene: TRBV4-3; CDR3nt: TGCGCCAGCAGCCAAGATAGGGGGAATGCTGGAAACACCATATATTTT; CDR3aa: CASSQDRGNAGNTIYF
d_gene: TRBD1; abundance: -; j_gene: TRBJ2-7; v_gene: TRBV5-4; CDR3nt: TGTGCCAGCAGCTTGGGTACAGGGGCCGCGGGCTCCTACGAGCAGTACTTC; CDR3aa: CASSLGTGAAGSYEQYF
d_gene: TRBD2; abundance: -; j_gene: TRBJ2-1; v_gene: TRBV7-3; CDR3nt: TGTGCCAGCAGCTCCCAGACTAGCGAGGAGCAGTTCTTC; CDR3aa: CASSSQTSEEQFF
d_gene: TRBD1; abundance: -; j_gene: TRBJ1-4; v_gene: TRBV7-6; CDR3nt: TGTGCCAGCAGCTCAACCAAAGGACGGGGACAGCAGAATGAAAAACTGTTTTTT; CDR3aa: CASSSTKGRGQQNEKLFF
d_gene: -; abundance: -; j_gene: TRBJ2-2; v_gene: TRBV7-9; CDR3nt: TGTGCCAGCAGCCCGCCTCCCGGGACCGGGGAGCTGTTTTTT; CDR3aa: CASSPPPGTGELFF
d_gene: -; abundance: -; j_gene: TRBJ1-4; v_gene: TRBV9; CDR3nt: TGTGCCAGCAGCGCCGTCCAGGGTGGCGATGAAAAACTGTTTTTT; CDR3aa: CASSAVQGGDEKLFF
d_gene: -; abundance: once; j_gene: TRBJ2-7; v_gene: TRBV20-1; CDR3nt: TGCAGTGCTAGAGACATGTACGAGCAGTACTTC; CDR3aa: CSARDMYEQYF
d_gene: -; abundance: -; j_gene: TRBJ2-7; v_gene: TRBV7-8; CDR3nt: TGTGCCAGCAGCTTAAAGGGGCAGGTCGACTCCTACGAGCAGTACTTC; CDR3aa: CASSLKGQVDSYEQYF
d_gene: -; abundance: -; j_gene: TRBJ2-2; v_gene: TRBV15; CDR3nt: TGTGCCACCAGCACCCGACAGGAGAACACCGGGGAGCTGTTTTTT; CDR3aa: CATSTRQENTGELFF
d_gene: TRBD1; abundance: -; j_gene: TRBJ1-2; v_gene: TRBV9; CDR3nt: TGTGCCAGCAGCGTCACAGGGGGCGATGGCTACACCTTC; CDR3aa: CASSVTGGDGYTF
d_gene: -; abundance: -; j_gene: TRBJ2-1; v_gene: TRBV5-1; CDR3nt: TGCGCCAGCAGCTTGGAAGGAGGGGGGAATGAGCAGTTCTTC; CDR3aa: CASSLEGGGNEQFF
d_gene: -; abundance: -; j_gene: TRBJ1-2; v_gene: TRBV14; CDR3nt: TGTGCCAGCAGCGGAGGGGACTATGGCTACACCTTC; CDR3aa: CASSGGDYGYTF
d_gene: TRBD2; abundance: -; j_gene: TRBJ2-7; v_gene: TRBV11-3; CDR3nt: TGTGCCAGCAGCTTAGCGGGAGGTGGGAGCTACGAGCAGTACTTC; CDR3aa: CASSLAGGGSYEQYF
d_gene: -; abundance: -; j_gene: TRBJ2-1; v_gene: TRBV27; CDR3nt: TGTGCCAGCAGTTTTTTAGGCAATGAGCAGTTCTTC; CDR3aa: CASSFLGNEQFF
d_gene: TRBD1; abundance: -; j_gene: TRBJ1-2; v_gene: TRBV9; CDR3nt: TGTGCCAGCAGCGTGGAACAGGGGGCAAACTATGGCTACACCTTC; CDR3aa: CASSVEQGANYGYTF
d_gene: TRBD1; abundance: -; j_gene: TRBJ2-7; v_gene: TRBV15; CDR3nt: TGTGCCACCGAAGGGGGACAGGGTCTTGGCGAGCAGTACTTC; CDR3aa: CATEGGQGLGEQYF
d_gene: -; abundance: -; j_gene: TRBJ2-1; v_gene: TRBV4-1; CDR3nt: TGCGCCAGCAGCCAAATTACGGAGGATGAGCAGTTCTTC; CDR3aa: CASSQITEDEQFF
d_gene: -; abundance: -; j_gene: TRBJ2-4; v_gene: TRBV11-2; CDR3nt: TGTGCCAGCAGCTTAGTTGACAGCAAAAACATTCAGTACTTC; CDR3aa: CASSLVDSKNIQYF
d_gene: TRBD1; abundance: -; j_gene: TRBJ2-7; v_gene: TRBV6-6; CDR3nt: TGTGCCAGCAGTTCAACCGGGACAGCCTACGAGCAGTACTTC; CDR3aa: CASSSTGTAYEQYF
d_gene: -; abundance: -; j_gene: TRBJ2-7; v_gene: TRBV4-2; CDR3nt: TGTGCCAGCAGCCAAGAAGAGGGCCTCTCCTCCTACGAGCAGTACTTC; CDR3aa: CASSQEEGLSSYEQYF
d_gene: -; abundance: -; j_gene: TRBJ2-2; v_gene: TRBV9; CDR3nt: TGTGCCAGCAGCGAAGGGCGGGCCCCCGACACCGGGGAGCTGTTTTTT; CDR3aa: CASSEGRAPDTGELFF
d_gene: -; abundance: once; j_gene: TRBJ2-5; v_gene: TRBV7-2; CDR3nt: TGTGCCAGCAGCCCCTCCCCCTTAGAAGAGACCCAGTACTTC; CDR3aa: CASSPSPLEETQYF
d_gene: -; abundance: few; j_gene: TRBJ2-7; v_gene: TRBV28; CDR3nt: TGTGCCAGCAGTCCCGCCCGGGGTACCGGGTACGAGCAGTACTTC; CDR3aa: CASSPARGTGYEQYF
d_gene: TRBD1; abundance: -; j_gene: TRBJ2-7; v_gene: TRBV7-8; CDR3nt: TGTGCCAGCAGCTTATCGGGACAGCGAGACTACGAGCAGTACTTC; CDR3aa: CASSLSGQRDYEQYF
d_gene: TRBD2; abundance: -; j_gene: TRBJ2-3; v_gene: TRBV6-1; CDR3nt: TGTGCCAGCAGTGAAGGGGCTAGCGGGAGTACAGATACGCAGTATTTT; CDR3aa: CASSEGASGSTDTQYF
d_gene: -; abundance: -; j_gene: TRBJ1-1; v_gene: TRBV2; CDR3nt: TGTGCCAGCAGTGAAGCTACGGGGACATTGAACACTGAAGCTTTCTTT; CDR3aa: CASSEATGTLNTEAFF